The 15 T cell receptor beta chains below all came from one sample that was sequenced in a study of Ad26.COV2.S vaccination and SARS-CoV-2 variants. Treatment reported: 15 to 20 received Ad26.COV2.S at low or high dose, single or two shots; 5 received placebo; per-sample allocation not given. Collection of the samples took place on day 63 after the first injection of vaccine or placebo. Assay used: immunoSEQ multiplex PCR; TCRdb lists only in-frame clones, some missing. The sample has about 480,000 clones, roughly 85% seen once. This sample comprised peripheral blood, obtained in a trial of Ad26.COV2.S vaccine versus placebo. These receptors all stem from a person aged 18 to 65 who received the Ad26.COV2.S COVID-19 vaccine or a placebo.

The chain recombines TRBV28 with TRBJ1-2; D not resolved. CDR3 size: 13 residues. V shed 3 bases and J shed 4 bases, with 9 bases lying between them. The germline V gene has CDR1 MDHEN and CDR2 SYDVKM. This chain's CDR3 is CASSFQAGYGYTF. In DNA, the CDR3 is TGTGCCAGCAGTTTTCAGGCTGGCTATGGCTACACCTTC.

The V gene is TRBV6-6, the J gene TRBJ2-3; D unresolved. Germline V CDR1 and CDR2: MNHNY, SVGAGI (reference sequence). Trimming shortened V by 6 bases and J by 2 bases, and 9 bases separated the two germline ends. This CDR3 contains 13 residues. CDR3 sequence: CASRPELTDTQYF. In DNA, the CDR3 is TGTGCCAGCAGACCGGAACTCACAGATACGCAGTATTTT.

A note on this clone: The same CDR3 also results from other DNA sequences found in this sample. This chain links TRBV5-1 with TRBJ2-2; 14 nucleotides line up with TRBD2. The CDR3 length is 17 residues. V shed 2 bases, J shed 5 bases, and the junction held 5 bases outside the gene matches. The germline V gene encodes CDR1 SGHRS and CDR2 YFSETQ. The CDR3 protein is CASSFGLAGGVTGELFF. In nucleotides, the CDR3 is TGCGCCAGCAGCTTTGGACTAGCGGGAGGTGTTACCGGGGAGCTGTTTTTT.

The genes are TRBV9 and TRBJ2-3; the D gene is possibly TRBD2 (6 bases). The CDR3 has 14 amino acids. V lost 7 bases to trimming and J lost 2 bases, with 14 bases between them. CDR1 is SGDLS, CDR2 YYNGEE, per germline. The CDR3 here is CASRRGLFTDTQYF. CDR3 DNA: TGTGCCAGCCGACGGGGGTTATTCACAGATACGCAGTATTTT.

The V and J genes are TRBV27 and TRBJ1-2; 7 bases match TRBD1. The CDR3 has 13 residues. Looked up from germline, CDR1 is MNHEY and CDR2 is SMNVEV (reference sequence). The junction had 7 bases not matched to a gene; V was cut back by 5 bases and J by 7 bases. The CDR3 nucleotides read TGTGCCAGCAGTCCACAGGGGAGAGGTGGCTACACCTTC. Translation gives CASSPQGRGGYTF.

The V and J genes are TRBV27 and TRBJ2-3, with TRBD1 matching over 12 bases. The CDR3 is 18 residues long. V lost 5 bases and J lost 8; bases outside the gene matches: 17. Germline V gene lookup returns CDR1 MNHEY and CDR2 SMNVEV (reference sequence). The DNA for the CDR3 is TGTGCCAGCAGTCGCCAAACCCCCGGGACAGGGGGCGCCGGTACGCAGTATTTT. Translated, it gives CASSRQTPGTGGAGTQYF.

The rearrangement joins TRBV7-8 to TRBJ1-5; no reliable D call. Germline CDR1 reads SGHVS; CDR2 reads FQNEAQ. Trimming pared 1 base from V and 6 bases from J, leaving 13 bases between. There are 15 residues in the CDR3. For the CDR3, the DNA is TGTGCCAGCAGCTTAGGTTTTGGCAGAACTCAGCCCCAGCATTTT. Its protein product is CASSLGFGRTQPQHF.

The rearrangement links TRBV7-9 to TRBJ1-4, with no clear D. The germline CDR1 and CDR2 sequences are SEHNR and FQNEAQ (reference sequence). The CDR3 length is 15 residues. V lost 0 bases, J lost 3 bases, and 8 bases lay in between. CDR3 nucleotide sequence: TGTGCCAGCAGCTTAGCGACGGGATCTAATGAAAAACTGTTTTTT. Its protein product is CASSLATGSNEKLFF.

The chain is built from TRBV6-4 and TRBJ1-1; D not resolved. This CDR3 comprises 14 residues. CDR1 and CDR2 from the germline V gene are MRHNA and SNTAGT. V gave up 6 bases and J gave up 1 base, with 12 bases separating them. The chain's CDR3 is CASRSTPRNTEAFF. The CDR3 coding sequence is TGTGCCAGCAGGTCAACCCCGAGGAACACTGAAGCTTTCTTT.

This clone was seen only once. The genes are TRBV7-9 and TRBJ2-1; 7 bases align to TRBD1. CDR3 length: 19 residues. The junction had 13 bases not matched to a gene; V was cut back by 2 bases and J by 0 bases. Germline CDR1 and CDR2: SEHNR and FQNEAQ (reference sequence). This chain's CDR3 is CASSLRAGGETRSYNEQFF. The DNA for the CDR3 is TGTGCCAGCAGCTTACGGGCAGGGGGAGAAACCCGCTCCTACAATGAGCAGTTCTTC.

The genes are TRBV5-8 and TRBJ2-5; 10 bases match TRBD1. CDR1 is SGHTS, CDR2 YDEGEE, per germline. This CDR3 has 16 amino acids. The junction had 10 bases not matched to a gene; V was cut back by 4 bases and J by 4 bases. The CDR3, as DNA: TGTGCCAGCAGCCTCCCGGGGACAGGGGTTTCAGAGACCCAGTACTTC. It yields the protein CASSLPGTGVSETQYF.

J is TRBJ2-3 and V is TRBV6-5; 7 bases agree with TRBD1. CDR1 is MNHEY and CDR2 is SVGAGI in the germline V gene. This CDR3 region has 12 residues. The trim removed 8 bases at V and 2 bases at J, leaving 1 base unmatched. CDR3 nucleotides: TGTGCCAGCGGACAGGACACAGATACGCAGTATTTT. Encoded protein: CASGQDTDTQYF.

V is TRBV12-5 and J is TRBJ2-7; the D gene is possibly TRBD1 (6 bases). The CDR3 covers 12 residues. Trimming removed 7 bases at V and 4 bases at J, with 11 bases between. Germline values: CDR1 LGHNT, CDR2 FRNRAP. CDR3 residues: CASAKQGYEQYF. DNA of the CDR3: TGTGCTAGTGCCAAACAGGGATACGAGCAGTACTTC.

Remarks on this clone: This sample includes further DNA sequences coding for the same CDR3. The CDR3 sequence: CASSLGTGPYEQYF. Written as DNA, the CDR3 is TGTGCCAGCAGCTTAGGGACAGGGCCCTACGAGCAGTACTTC. The rearrangement links TRBV7-2 to TRBJ2-7; 8 bases are shared with TRBD1. The V segment lost 1 base and the J segment 2 bases; nucleotides outside the gene matches: 1. This CDR3 has 14 amino acids. In germline, CDR1 is SGHTA, CDR2 FQGNSA.

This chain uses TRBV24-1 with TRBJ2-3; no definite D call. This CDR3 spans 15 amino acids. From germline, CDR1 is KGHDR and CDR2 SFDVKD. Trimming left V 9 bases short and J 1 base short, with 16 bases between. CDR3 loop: CATRPDTPRTDTQYF. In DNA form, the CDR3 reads TGTGCCACCCGTCCTGACACTCCCCGCACAGATACGCAGTATTTT.